One sample yielded the 15 T cell receptor beta chains listed below, sequenced in a study of CD8 T cells in ankylosing spondylitis. One entry per CDR3 protein, called by TCRdb with MiXCR from the 5' RACE reads. This sample has 250,000 to 350,000 distinct CDR3 sequences; about 20% occur once, and the top ten carry 7.5% to 9%. The specimen was blood, either unsorted or a sorted T cell fraction (not recorded which). The receptors were gathered from a male donor with ankylosing spondylitis or in good health (not recorded which).

The chain recombines TRBV7-9 with TRBJ2-1, with 7 bases lining up with TRBD2. CDR1 SEHNR and CDR2 FQNEAQ come from the germline V gene (reference sequence). The CDR3 covers 13 residues. V was pared by 1 base and J by 8 bases, with 2 bases of the junction left unmatched. The CDR3 nucleotides are TGTGCCAGCAGCTTAGGGACTAGATATGAGCAGTTCTTC. Amino acids: CASSLGTRYEQFF.

Many counts were recorded for this clonotype. The chain combines TRBV7-6 with TRBJ2-4; D might be TRBD1 or TRBD2, each matching 6 bases. Germline CDR1 reads SGHVS; CDR2 reads FNYEAQ. Trimming took off 5 bases at V and 5 bases at J, with 13 bases between the two ends. The length of the CDR3 is 14 residues. CDR3 amino acids: CASSARGQENIQYF. Here the CDR3 DNA reads TGTGCCAGCAGCGCCCGGGGGCAGGAAAACATTCAGTACTTC. The full variable domain, in which reference TRBV7-6 and TRBJ2-4 provide the parts outside the CDR3, is GAGVSQSPRYKVTKRGQDVALRCDPISGHVSLYWYRQALGQGPEFLTYFNYEAQQDKSGLPNDRFSAERPEGSISTLTIQRTEQRDSAMYRCASSARGQENIQYFGAGTRLSVL.

The genes are TRBV3-1 and TRBJ1-3, with D possibly matching TRBD1 (5 bases). The CDR3 has 16 residues. V was pared by 3 bases and J by 0 bases, with 12 bases between. Germline V gene sequence: CDR1 LGHDT, CDR2 YNNKEL (reference sequence). CDR3 coding DNA: TGTGCCAGCAGCCACCGTTGGGGGAACTCTGGAAACACCATATATTTT. Amino acid sequence: CASSHRWGNSGNTIYF.

This clonotype was counted a few times. The chain recombines TRBV12-3 or TRBV12-4 with TRBJ2-1, with TRBD2 matching over 7 bases. Unmatched junction bases numbered 5, after V lost 2 bases and J lost 7 bases. The CDR3 has 14 residues. As DNA, the CDR3 is TGTGCCAGCAGTTTACGGGAGGATCAGAATGAGCAGTTCTTC. It translates to CASSLREDQNEQFF.

The chain couples TRBV7-2 to TRBJ1-5; 9 bases agree with TRBD1. The CDR3 has 16 residues. Germline-derived CDR1 and CDR2 are SGHTA and FQGNSA. V lost 5 bases to trimming and J lost 2 bases; unmatched junction nucleotides: 7. CDR3: CASSDIQGARNQPQHF. The CDR3 nucleotides are TGTGCCAGCAGCGACATACAGGGGGCTCGCAATCAGCCCCAGCATTTT. The entire variable domain, with the rest obtained from reference TRBV7-2 and TRBJ1-5, is as follows: GAGVSQSPSNKVTEKGKDVELRCDPISGHTALYWYRQSLGQGLEFLIYFQGNSAPDKSGLPSDRFSAERTGGSVSTLTIQRTQQEDSAVYLCASSDIQGARNQPQHFGDGTRLSIL.

This clonotype came up a few times. The J gene is TRBJ1-5, the V gene TRBV11-2; no definite D call. CDR1 is SGHAT, CDR2 FQNNGV, per germline. The CDR3 spans 15 residues. Trimming stripped 0 bases from V and 4 bases from J, with 10 bases between. DNA for the CDR3: TGTGCCAGCAGCTTAGATAACCTGGGGAATCAGCCCCAGCATTTT. It codes for CASSLDNLGNQPQHF.

V and J are TRBV7-9 and TRBJ2-3; TRBD2 agrees at 8 bases. J was trimmed by 3 bases and V by 4 bases; bases with no gene match: 6. CDR3 length equals 15 residues. In germline, CDR1 is SEHNR, CDR2 FQNEAQ (reference sequence). Here the CDR3 DNA reads TGTGCCAGCAGCTCACGGGGGGGCGAAACAGATACGCAGTATTTT. Amino acid sequence: CASSSRGGETDTQYF.

The chain uses TRBV5-1 and TRBJ1-1; maybe TRBD1 (5 bases). Trimming left V 4 bases short and J 4 bases short, with 26 bases between. Germline CDR1 SGHRS, CDR2 YFSETQ. CDR3 length equals 18 residues. This chain's CDR3 is CASSLLRAGLRASTEAFF. The CDR3 DNA follows: TGCGCCAGCAGCCTCCTTCGGGCAGGGCTAAGGGCCAGCACTGAAGCTTTCTTT.

In this sample, this clonotype turned up many times. The chain combines TRBV7-2 with TRBJ2-3; D might be TRBD2 (6 bases). The V gene's germline CDR1 is SGHTA and CDR2 FQGNSA. V gave up 1 base and J gave up 0 bases, with 8 bases separating them. The CDR3 length is 15 residues. The CDR3 loop is CASSLVGGSTDTQYF. The DNA of the CDR3 is TGTGCCAGCAGCTTAGTTGGGGGGAGCACAGATACGCAGTATTTT. Filled out from reference TRBV7-2 and TRBJ2-3, the complete variable domain reads GAGVSQSPSNKVTEKGKDVELRCDPISGHTALYWYRQSLGQGLEFLIYFQGNSAPDKSGLPSDRFSAERTGGSVSTLTIQRTQQEDSAVYLCASSLVGGSTDTQYFGPGTRLTVL.

The CDR3 region is CASSYGVVYEQYV. DNA for the CDR3: TGTGCCAGCAGTTACGGGGTCGTCTACGAGCAGTACGTC. The chain carries TRBV6-2 or TRBV6-3 and TRBJ2-7; no clear D gene. From germline, CDR1 is MNHEY and CDR2 SVGEGT. Deletions cut 2 bases from V and 3 bases from J, with 8 bases between. The CDR3 length is 13 residues.

This clonotype was found a few times. The V gene is TRBV12-3 or TRBV12-4, the J gene TRBJ1-1, with D possibly matching TRBD1 (6 bases). CDR3 length: 15 residues. V lost 7 bases to trimming and J lost 1 base, with 16 bases between them. CDR3 loop: CASTQPRGANTEAFF. Written as DNA, the CDR3 is TGTGCCAGCACCCAACCCAGGGGTGCGAACACTGAAGCTTTCTTT.

The CDR3 sequence is CASSQGRDTEAFF. In DNA form, the CDR3 reads TGTGCCAGCAGTCAAGGACGGGACACTGAAGCTTTCTTT. The chain is built from TRBV6-1 and TRBJ1-1, with unresolved D. Trimming removed 5 bases at V and 3 bases at J, with 10 bases between. The length of the CDR3 is 13 residues. The germline V gene has CDR1 MNHNS and CDR2 SASEGT.

This clonotype was observed once. The gene calls are TRBV9 and TRBJ2-2, with TRBD1 matching 7 bases. V gave up 2 bases and J gave up 5 bases; unmatched junction bases: 9. Looked up from germline, CDR1 is SGDLS and CDR2 is YYNGEE. CDR3 length: 16 residues. CDR3 residues: CASSVSTGLRTGELFF. CDR3 nucleotide sequence: TGTGCCAGCAGCGTTTCGACAGGGTTAAGGACCGGGGAGCTGTTTTTT. Using reference TRBV9 and TRBJ2-2 for the parts outside the CDR3, the full variable domain is DSGVTQTPKHLITATGQRVTLRCSPRSGDLSVYWYQQSLDQGLQFLIQYYNGEERAKGNILERFSAQQFPDLHSELNLSSLELGDSALYFCASSVSTGLRTGELFFGEGSRLTVL.

This clonotype showed up just a few times. V usage is TRBV15 and J usage is TRBJ2-5, with a possible D match to TRBD1 (7 bases). CDR3 length equals 16 residues. Germline-derived CDR1 and CDR2 are LNHNV and YYDKDF (reference sequence). V was trimmed by 0 bases and J by 2 bases, leaving 13 bases between them. The CDR3 sequence: CATSREQGRWQETQYF. CDR3 in DNA: TGTGCCACCAGCAGAGAACAGGGGAGGTGGCAAGAGACCCAGTACTTC.

This clonotype was detected only a few times. This chain links TRBV7-8 with TRBJ2-7; perhaps TRBD1 as D (5 bases). There are 15 residues in the CDR3. V shed 0 bases and J shed 4 bases, with 13 bases lying between them. From germline, CDR1 is SGHVS and CDR2 FQNEAQ. The CDR3 reads CASSLAGQGGYEQYV. In DNA form, the CDR3 reads TGTGCCAGCAGCTTAGCCGGCCAGGGTGGTTACGAGCAGTACGTC.